These T cell receptor beta chains were read from a single sample in a study of blood T cell repertoires in COVID-19. Sequencing was performed with immunoSEQ multiplex PCR; in TCRdb, only in-frame clones are kept and a portion is missing. The data contain around 150,000 clones, approximately 84% of them singletons. The material sequenced was peripheral blood. These receptors all stem from a man aged 70-80 years with acute or convalescent COVID-19. The CDR3 runs from the conserved cysteine through the conserved F or W. A D gene is named only where the DNA matches it firmly. Not all rows give a size; the values are once, few, many and, for expanded clones, a class.

d_call	v_call	clone_size	j_call	cdr3_nt	cdr3_aa
TRBD2	TRBV19	NA	TRBJ2-1	TGTGCCAGTAGTAGACTAGCAAGCAATGAGCAGTTCTTC	CASSRLASNEQFF
TRBD2	TRBV7-3	NA	TRBJ2-1	TGTGCCAGCAGCTTGTCCGGGGGGGCCAATGAGCAGTTCTTC	CASSLSGGANEQFF
NA	TRBV29-1	NA	TRBJ2-7	TGCAGCGTTCTAAGCGTGTTCTACGAGCAGTACTTC	CSVLSVFYEQYF
NA	TRBV7-8	NA	TRBJ1-2	TGTGCCAGCAGCTTAGCGCCATTAGGGGGAAGTATCTATGGCTACACCTTC	CASSLAPLGGSIYGYTF
TRBD2	TRBV2	NA	TRBJ2-2	TGTGCCAGCAGTGCCAGTAGCGGGAAGAACACCGGGGAGCTGTTTTTT	CASSASSGKNTGELFF
NA	TRBV18	once	TRBJ2-5	TGTGCCAGCTCACCAACGGGGAGTTTGGAGACCCAGTACTTC	CASSPTGSLETQYF
NA	TRBV5-4	NA	TRBJ1-1	TGTGCCAGCAGCTCCCCAGGTAACACTGAAGCTTTCTTT	CASSSPGNTEAFF
TRBD2	TRBV24-1	few	TRBJ2-2	TGTGCCACCAGTGCCGGGAGAGGTAGCGGGAGTGTTGACACCGGGGAGCTGTTTTTT	CATSAGRGSGSVDTGELFF
NA	TRBV10-1	once	TRBJ2-5	TGCGCCAGCAGTGCAGGGGTCGAGGAGACCCAGTACTTC	CASSAGVEETQYF
NA	TRBV6-5	once	TRBJ1-1	TGTGCCAGCAGTTACGACACAGCCATGAACACTGAAGCTTTCTTT	CASSYDTAMNTEAFF
TRBD1	TRBV28	few	TRBJ1-4	TGTGCCAGCAGTGGGATGACAGGGAGTAATGAAAAACTGTTTTTT	CASSGMTGSNEKLFF
NA	TRBV5-6	NA	TRBJ2-1	TGTGCCAGCAGCTTAAGTCAGTTGAATGAGCAGTTCTTC	CASSLSQLNEQFF
TRBD1	TRBV18	NA	TRBJ2-7	TGTGCCAGCTCATCCGGACAGGGTGGAAACTACGAGCAGTACTTC	CASSSGQGGNYEQYF
TRBD1	TRBV3-1/TRBV3-2	NA	TRBJ1-5	TGTGCCAGCAGCCAAGGAGGACAGGGTCAAGGTCAGCCCCAGCATTTT	CASSQGGQGQGQPQHF
TRBD1	TRBV30	NA	TRBJ1-1	TGTGCCTGGAGCCCCGGTCGGCAGGGGGGCACTGAAGCTTTCTTT	CAWSPGRQGGTEAFF
NA	TRBV15	NA	TRBJ2-1	TGTGCCACCAGCAGAGATGGGAGCCGATACAAGAGCTCCTACAATGAGCAGTTCTTC	CATSRDGSRYKSSYNEQFF
NA	TRBV25-1	NA	TRBJ2-7	TGTGCCAGCAGTGATTATTCCTACGAGCAGTACTTC	CASSDYSYEQYF
NA	TRBV2	NA	TRBJ2-7	TGTGCCAGCAGTGGGGCGACAGGTGGGTCCTACGAGCAGTACTTC	CASSGATGGSYEQYF
TRBD1	TRBV3-1/TRBV3-2	NA	TRBJ1-2	TGTGCCAGCAGCCAAAGGGCGCGTGACGGGACAGGCGGCTACACCTTC	CASSQRARDGTGGYTF
TRBD2	TRBV6-6	once	TRBJ2-5	TGTGCCAGCAGTCCTAGCGGGGGCCGGGGAGAGACCCAGTACTTC	CASSPSGGRGETQYF
NA	TRBV24-1	NA	TRBJ1-2	TGTGCCACCAGGAAAGATGCGTACGATGGCTACACCTTC	CATRKDAYDGYTF
NA	TRBV5-4	NA	TRBJ1-6	TGTGCCAGCAGCTTGGGGCCGAATTCACCCCTCCACTTT	CASSLGPNSPLHF
NA	TRBV6-5	NA	TRBJ1-5	TGTGCCAGCAAGGAGGGCAATCAGCCCCAGCATTTT	CASKEGNQPQHF
NA	TRBV5-4	NA	TRBJ1-2	TGTGCCAGCAGCTTGGCTGGGATCAGGGGATCGGGGTATGGCTACACCTTC	CASSLAGIRGSGYGYTF